These 17 T cell receptor beta chains were sequenced from one sample in a study of long-term antiretroviral therapy in people with HIV. Researchers report immunoSEQ v3.0 was run at survey level. Produced via immunoSEQ multiplex PCR; TCRdb's table is partial and in-frame only. The data hold fewer than 45,000 clones, with over 90% observed a single time. Sequencing used unsorted PBMCs, obtained 4.1 years after starting antiretroviral therapy. These TCRs come from a woman aged 45-60 years with HIV.

The chain has TRBV2 and TRBJ1-5; 8 positions agree with TRBD1. This CDR3 has 16 amino acids. From germline, CDR1 is SNHLY and CDR2 FYNNEI. The V and J ends lost 3 bases and 6 bases, in that order; junction bases with no gene match: 10. CDR3 DNA sequence: TGTGCCAGCAGTGAGGCAGGGGGCAGGGGGGGTCAGCCCCAGCATTTT. As protein: CASSEAGGRGGQPQHF.

CDR3 protein: CASSSGLAGGIYNEQFF. The CDR3, as DNA: TGTGCCAGCAGCTCAGGACTAGCGGGGGGGATATACAATGAGCAGTTCTTC. The chain recombines TRBV7-8 with TRBJ2-1, with TRBD2 matching over 15 bases. The CDR3 consists of 17 residues. The V and J ends lost 4 bases and 4 bases, in that order; junction bases with no gene match: 5. Germline V gene sequence: CDR1 SGHVS, CDR2 FQNEAQ.

The chain recombines TRBV30 with TRBJ1-5; a possible D gene is TRBD1 (5 bases). The germline V gene has CDR1 GTSNPN and CDR2 SVGIG (reference sequence). This CDR3 has 13 amino acids. Between the trimmed V and J ends, which lost 5 bases and 2 bases, there was a span of 10 bases. The CDR3 region is CAWDIGGNQPQHF. As DNA, the CDR3 is TGTGCCTGGGACATAGGGGGCAATCAGCCCCAGCATTTT.

V usage is TRBV7-9 and J usage is TRBJ1-4; D is uncertain. Germline assignment: CDR1 SEHNR and CDR2 FQNEAQ (reference sequence). CDR3 length: 15 residues. The ends were cut back, 3 bases at V and 10 bases at J, with 18 bases in the middle. CDR3 sequence (DNA): TGTGCCAGCAGCTTGGGGATTCCGGTGGAAGGAAAACTGTTTTTT. It is translated as CASSLGIPVEGKLFF.

The CDR3 coding sequence is TGTGCCAGCAGCACAAGATACGCTAGCACAGATACGCAGTATTTT. Its protein is CASSTRYASTDTQYF. V is TRBV14 and J is TRBJ2-3; D not certain. V lost 5 bases and J lost 0, with 12 bases in between. CDR3 length: 15 amino acids. Germline CDR1 SGHDN, CDR2 FVKESK.

This clone appeared once. The chain has TRBV9 and TRBJ1-3; D gene unclear. Trimming removed 0 bases at V and 0 bases at J, with 7 bases between. CDR1 and CDR2 from the germline V gene are SGDLS and YYNGEE. This CDR3 contains 15 residues. CDR3 DNA: TGTGCCAGCAGCGTAGTGGGTGGCTCTGGAAACACCATATATTTT. Amino acid sequence: CASSVVGGSGNTIYF.

V and J are TRBV4-2 and TRBJ2-2; D perhaps matches TRBD1 (6 bases). Germline lookup yields CDR1 LGHNA and CDR2 YNFKEQ. V was shortened by 1 base and J by 9 bases, with 21 bases between the two germline ends. The CDR3 totals 17 residues. The CDR3: CASSQVFRGGRGRELFF. Here the CDR3 DNA reads TGTGCCAGCAGCCAAGTATTTCGTGGGGGCAGGGGTCGGGAGCTGTTTTTT.

The chain combines TRBV6-5 with TRBJ2-7, with D unresolved. The germline gives CDR1 MNHEY, CDR2 SVGAGI. This CDR3 is 11 amino acids long. With 7 bases removed from V and 5 bases from J, the gap between germline ends came to 9 bases. Written as DNA, the CDR3 is TGTGCCAGCAACGGCGCGGACGAGCAGTACTTC. Protein sequence: CASNGADEQYF.

This chain connects TRBV5-6 to TRBJ1-2; TRBD1 is a possible D gene (6 bases). The CDR3 consists of 15 residues. V was clipped by 0 bases and J by 7 bases, with 16 bases between them. Germline V gives CDR1 SGHDT, CDR2 YYEEEE. CDR3 bases: TGTGCCAGCAGCTTGGTGCGTTGGGGGGCAGGTGGCTACACCTTC. Encoded protein: CASSLVRWGAGGYTF.

This sequence joins TRBV30 and TRBJ1-2; 10 nucleotides match TRBD1. This CDR3 region has 15 residues. Germline V gene data show CDR1 as GTSNPN and CDR2 as SVGIG (reference sequence). J gave up 4 bases and V 2 bases, and 7 bases lay outside the gene matches. CDR3 protein: CAWSLGRQGAYGYTF. CDR3 in DNA: TGTGCCTGGAGTCTCGGGCGACAGGGGGCCTATGGCTACACCTTC.

V is TRBV11-3 and J is TRBJ2-7; the match to TRBD1 covers 7 bases. V trimming: 1 base; J trimming: 3 bases; junction bases outside the gene matches: 3. The CDR3 length is 14 residues. Germline V gene data show CDR1 as SGHNT and CDR2 as YENEEA. The DNA for the CDR3 is TGTGCCAGCAGCTTAGGGGGACAGAGCTACGAGCAGTACTTC. The encoded protein is CASSLGGQSYEQYF. Drawing the rest from reference TRBV11-3 and TRBJ2-7, the complete variable domain is EAGVVQSPRYKIIEKKQPVAFWCNPISGHNTLYWYLQNLGQGPELLIRYENEEAVDDSQLPKDRFSAERLKGVDSTLKIQPAELGDSAVYLCASSLGGQSYEQYFGPGTRLTVT.

The genes are TRBV5-1 and TRBJ2-2; no clear D. This CDR3 region has 14 residues. V was clipped by 0 bases and J by 4 bases, with 7 bases between them. CDR1 and CDR2 (germline): SGHRS, YFSETQ. CDR3 sequence (DNA): TGCGCCAGCAGCTTGGAGGACGCCACCGGGGAGCTGTTTTTT. Encoded protein: CASSLEDATGELFF.

This clone came up once. CDR3 in amino acids: CASSYSRQTNTEAFF. CDR3 nucleotide sequence: TGTGCCAGCAGTTACTCTCGGCAAACGAACACTGAAGCTTTCTTT. This sequence joins TRBV6-5 and TRBJ1-1; D is uncertain. V was shortened by 0 bases and J by 1 base, with 9 bases between the two germline ends. The CDR3 is 15 amino acids. Germline V gene lookup returns CDR1 MNHEY and CDR2 SVGAGI.

The rearrangement joins TRBV19 to TRBJ1-5; a weak D match, TRBD1 (6 bases). This CDR3 is built from 14 residues. V shed 4 bases and J shed 6 bases, with 13 bases lying between them. Germline V gene sequence: CDR1 LNHDA, CDR2 SQIVND (reference sequence). CDR3 region: CASSKRDTRQPQHF. As DNA, the CDR3 is TGTGCCAGTAGTAAACGGGACACTCGTCAGCCCCAGCATTTT.

This clone was counted a single time. The chain carries TRBV23-1 and TRBJ2-7, with D perhaps assigned TRBD1 or TRBD2 (7 bases each). TRBV23-1 is known as an ORF, though its function is uncertain. The ends were cut back, 0 bases at V and 4 bases at J, with 16 bases in the middle. There are 16 residues in the CDR3. CDR3: CASSQSICQGGYEQYF. CDR3 coding DNA: TGCGCCAGCAGTCAATCGATCTGCCAGGGGGGGTACGAGCAGTACTTC.

The chain joins TRBV19 to TRBJ2-5; D is perhaps TRBD2 (6 bases). CDR3 length: 14 amino acids. Trimming took off 8 bases at V and 2 bases at J, with 15 bases between the two ends. The germline V gene has CDR1 LNHDA and CDR2 SQIVND (reference sequence). CDR3 sequence (DNA): TGTGCCAGTGGACTAACGGGGACGCAAGAGACCCAGTACTTC. Amino acid sequence: CASGLTGTQETQYF.

On this clone itself: One end of the junction varies from germline; a read error may be responsible. The rearrangement joins TRBV11-2 to TRBJ1-6; no clear D gene. Per germline, CDR1 SGHAT and CDR2 FQNNGV. The CDR3 consists of 13 residues. CDR3 protein: CTSTFGVNSPLHF. The CDR3 region has the DNA TGTACCAGCACATTCGGAGTTAATTCACCCCTCCACTTT.